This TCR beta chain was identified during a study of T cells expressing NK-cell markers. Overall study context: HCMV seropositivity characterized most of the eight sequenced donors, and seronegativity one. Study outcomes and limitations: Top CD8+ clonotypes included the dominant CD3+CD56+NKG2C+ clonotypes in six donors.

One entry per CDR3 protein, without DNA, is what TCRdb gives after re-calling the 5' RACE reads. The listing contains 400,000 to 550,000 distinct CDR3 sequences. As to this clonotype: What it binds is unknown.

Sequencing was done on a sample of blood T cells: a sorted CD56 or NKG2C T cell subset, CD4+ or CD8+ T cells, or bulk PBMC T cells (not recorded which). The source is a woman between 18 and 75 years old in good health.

CDR3 residues: CASSPTGAIVLGEKLFF. The chain combines TRBV11-2 with TRBJ1-4; checking the TCRdb D call of TRBD1 is not possible without DNA. The germline gives CDR1 SGHAT, CDR2 FQNNGV. This CDR3 has 17 amino acids. The full variable domain, rest sourced from reference TRBV11-2 and TRBJ1-4, is EAGVAQSPRYKIIEKRQSVAFWCNPISGHATLYWYQQILGQGPKLLIQFQNNGVVDDSQLPKDRFSAERLKGVDSTLKIQPAKLEDSAVYLCASSPTGAIVLGEKLFFGSGTQLSVL.